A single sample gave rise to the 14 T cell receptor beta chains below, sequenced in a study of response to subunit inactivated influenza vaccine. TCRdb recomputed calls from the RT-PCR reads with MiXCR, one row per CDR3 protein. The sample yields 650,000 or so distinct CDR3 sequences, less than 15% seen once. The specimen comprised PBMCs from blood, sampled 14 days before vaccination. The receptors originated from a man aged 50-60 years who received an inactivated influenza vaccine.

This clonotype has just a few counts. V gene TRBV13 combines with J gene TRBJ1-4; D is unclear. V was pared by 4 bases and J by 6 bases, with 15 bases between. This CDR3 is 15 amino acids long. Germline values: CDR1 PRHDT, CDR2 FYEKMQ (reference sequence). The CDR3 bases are TGTGCCAGCAGCTGGATCGGGGATTTGGATGAAAAACTGTTTTTT. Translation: CASSWIGDLDEKLFF.

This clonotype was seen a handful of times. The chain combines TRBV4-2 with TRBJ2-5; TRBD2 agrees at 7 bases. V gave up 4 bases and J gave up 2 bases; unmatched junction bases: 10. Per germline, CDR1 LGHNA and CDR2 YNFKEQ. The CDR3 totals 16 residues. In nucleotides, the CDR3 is TGTGCCAGCAGCCCAGGTCGTACTAGCGTACAAGAGACCCAGTACTTC. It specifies CASSPGRTSVQETQYF.

This chain's CDR3 is CSAKGPYGYTF. For the CDR3, the DNA is TGCAGCGCCAAGGGCCCTTATGGCTACACCTTC. The chain is built from TRBV29-1 and TRBJ1-2; no definite D call. The CDR3 is made up of 11 amino acids. Germline lookup yields CDR1 SQVTM and CDR2 ANQGSEA. The germline V and J ends were trimmed by 7 bases and 5 bases, with 11 bases remaining between them.

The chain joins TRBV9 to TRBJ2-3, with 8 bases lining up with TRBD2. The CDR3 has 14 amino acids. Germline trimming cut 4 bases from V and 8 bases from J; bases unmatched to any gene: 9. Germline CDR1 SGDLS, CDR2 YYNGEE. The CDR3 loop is CASSSGLVVGTQYF. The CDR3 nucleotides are TGTGCCAGCAGCTCGGGACTAGTTGTGGGTACGCAGTATTTT.

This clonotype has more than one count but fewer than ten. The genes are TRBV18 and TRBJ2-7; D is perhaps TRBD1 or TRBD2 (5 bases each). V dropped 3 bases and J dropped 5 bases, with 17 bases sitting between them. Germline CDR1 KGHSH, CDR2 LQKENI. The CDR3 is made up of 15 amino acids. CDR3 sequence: CASSPTAGSSHEQYF. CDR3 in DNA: TGTGCCAGCTCACCGACCGCAGGGAGTTCCCACGAGCAGTACTTC.

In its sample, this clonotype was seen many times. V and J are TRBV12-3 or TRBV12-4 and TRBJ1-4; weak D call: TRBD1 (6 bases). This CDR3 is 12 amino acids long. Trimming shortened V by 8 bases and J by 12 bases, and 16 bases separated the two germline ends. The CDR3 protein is CASARGLIELFF. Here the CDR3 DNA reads TGTGCCAGCGCCCGGGGGCTTATTGAACTGTTTTTT.

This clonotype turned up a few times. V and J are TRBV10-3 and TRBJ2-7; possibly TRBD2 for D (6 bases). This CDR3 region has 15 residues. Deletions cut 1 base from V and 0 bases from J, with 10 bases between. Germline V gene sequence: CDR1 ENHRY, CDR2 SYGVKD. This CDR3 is CAISEWRGVSYEQYF. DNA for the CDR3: TGTGCCATCAGTGAGTGGCGGGGAGTCTCCTACGAGCAGTACTTC.

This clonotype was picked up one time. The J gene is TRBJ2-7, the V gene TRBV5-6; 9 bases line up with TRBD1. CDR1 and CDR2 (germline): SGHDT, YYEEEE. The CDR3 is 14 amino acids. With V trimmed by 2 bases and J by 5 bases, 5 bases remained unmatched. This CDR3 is CASSFGTGNHEQYF. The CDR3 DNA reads TGTGCCAGCAGCTTTGGGACAGGGAATCACGAGCAGTACTTC.

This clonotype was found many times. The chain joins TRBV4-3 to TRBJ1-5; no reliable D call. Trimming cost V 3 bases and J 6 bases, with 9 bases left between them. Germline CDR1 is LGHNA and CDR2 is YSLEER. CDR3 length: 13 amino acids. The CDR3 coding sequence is TGCGCCAGCAGCCAGGGTGGAAGTCAGCCCCAGCATTTT. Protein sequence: CASSQGGSQPQHF.

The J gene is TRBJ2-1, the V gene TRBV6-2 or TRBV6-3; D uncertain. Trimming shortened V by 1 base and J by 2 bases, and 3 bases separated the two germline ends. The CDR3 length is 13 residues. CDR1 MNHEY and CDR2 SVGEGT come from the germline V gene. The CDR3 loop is CASSYYTYNEQFF. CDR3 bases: TGTGCCAGCAGTTACTACACCTACAATGAGCAGTTCTTC.

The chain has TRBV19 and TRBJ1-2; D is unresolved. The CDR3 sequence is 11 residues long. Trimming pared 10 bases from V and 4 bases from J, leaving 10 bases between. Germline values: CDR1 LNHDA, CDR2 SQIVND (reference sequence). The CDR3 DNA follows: TGTGCCATTACGGGAGTCTATGGCTACACCTTC. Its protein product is CAITGVYGYTF.

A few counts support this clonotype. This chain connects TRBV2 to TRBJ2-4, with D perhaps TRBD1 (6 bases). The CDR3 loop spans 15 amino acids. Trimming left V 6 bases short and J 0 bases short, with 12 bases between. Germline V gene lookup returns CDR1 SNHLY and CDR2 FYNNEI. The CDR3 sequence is CASSQQGLAKNIQYF. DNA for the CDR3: TGTGCCAGCAGCCAACAGGGATTAGCCAAAAACATTCAGTACTTC.

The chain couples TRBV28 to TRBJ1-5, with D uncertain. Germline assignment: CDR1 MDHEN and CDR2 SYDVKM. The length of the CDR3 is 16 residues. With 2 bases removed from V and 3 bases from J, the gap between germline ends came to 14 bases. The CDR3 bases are TGTGCCAGCAGTTTACCCCTTGTGGCGCACAATCAGCCCCAGCATTTT. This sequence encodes CASSLPLVAHNQPQHF. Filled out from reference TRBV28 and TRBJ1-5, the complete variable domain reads DVKVTQSSRYLVKRTGEKVFLECVQDMDHENMFWYRQDPGLGLRLIYFSYDVKMKEKGDIPEGYSVSREKKERFSLILESASTNQTSMYLCASSLPLVAHNQPQHFGDGTRLSIL.

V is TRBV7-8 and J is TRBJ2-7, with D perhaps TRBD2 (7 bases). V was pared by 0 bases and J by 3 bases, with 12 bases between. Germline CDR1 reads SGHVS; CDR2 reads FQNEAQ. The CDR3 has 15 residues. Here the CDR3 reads CASSLAGGALYEQYF. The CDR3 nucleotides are TGTGCCAGCAGCTTAGCTGGGGGGGCCCTCTACGAGCAGTACTTC.